Each of the 28 T cell receptor beta chains below was sequenced from the same sample in a study of blood T cell repertoires in COVID-19 (dated by TCRdb to 2019 to 2021). Library construction relied on the immunoSEQ multiplex PCR assay. The clones in this table, taken by TCRdb from immuneACCESS, are in-frame only. Not every clone is retained; where verified, under half of the shortfall comes from an unresolved V gene, and the cause of the rest is unknown. This sample lists more than 200,000 clones; 80% to 90% were detected once. The top ten hold approximately 7.2% of the sample. The sample comprised PBMCs or T cells enriched from blood (not recorded which). The receptors were sampled from a man aged 25-45 years in a cohort exposed to, infected with or recovered from COVID-19 (not recorded which).

This clone was found once. The chain has TRBV5-1 and TRBJ1-1, with TRBD1 matching over 7 bases. Per germline, CDR1 SGHRS and CDR2 YFSETQ. The CDR3 contains 13 residues. V dropped 2 bases and J dropped 5; count of bases not matched to a gene: 3. CDR3 DNA sequence: TGCGCCAGCAGCTTTGACAGGGTTACTGAAGCTTTCTTT. Encoded protein: CASSFDRVTEAFF.

J is TRBJ1-2 and V is TRBV6-4; D gene unclear. Trimming left V 10 bases short and J 4 bases short, with 19 bases between. The CDR3 sequence is 14 residues long. Germline V lookup: CDR1 MRHNA, CDR2 SNTAGT. The chain's CDR3 is CANLVGAQRYGYTF. The CDR3 region has the DNA TGTGCCAACCTTGTGGGAGCCCAACGCTATGGCTACACCTTC.

Concerning this clone: The limits of the CDR3 on the DNA are not certain, so only TCRdb's listed CDR3 is given. The chain joins TRBV19 to TRBJ2-7; the table's D call, TRBD2, was not checked against the DNA. Germline CDR1 is LNHDA and CDR2 is SQIVND (reference sequence). The CDR3 is made up of 15 amino acids, end residues included. The CDR3 is CASSTSAVSSYEQYF.

V is TRBV6-2 or TRBV6-3 and J is TRBJ2-7; D perhaps matches TRBD2 (6 bases). The ends were cut back, 2 bases at V and 3 bases at J, with 11 bases in the middle. Germline CDR1 MNHEY, CDR2 SVGEGT. This CDR3 is built from 14 residues. As DNA, the CDR3 is TGTGCCAGCAGTTACGCCGGGGGACTCTACGAGCAGTACTTC. Translated: CASSYAGGLYEQYF.

The chain has TRBV15 and TRBJ2-1, with D possibly matching TRBD2 (5 bases). From germline, CDR1 is LNHNV and CDR2 YYDKDF (reference sequence). Trimming removed 6 bases at V and 6 bases at J, with 18 bases between. This CDR3 comprises 15 residues. The CDR3 loop reads CATSLRLGVFNEQFF. The CDR3 coding sequence is TGTGCCACCAGTCTAAGGCTGGGAGTGTTCAATGAGCAGTTCTTC.

The chain links TRBV7-9 to TRBJ2-3, with D possibly TRBD2 on 5 matching bases. Germline V gene sequence: CDR1 SEHNR, CDR2 FQNEAQ (reference sequence). The CDR3 is 14 residues long. V lost 1 base to trimming and J lost 7 bases, with 12 bases between them. CDR3 coding DNA: TGTGCCAGCAGCTTAGACCGGAGGCCTAATACGCAGTATTTT. It encodes CASSLDRRPNTQYF.

This clone was detected once. The chain combines TRBV9 with TRBJ2-3, with a tentative D call TRBD2 (6 bases). Germline V gene sequence: CDR1 SGDLS, CDR2 YYNGEE. The CDR3 runs 13 residues. V was clipped by 4 bases and J by 7 bases, with 13 bases between them. The CDR3 reads CASSPSGGNTQYF. The CDR3 coding sequence is TGTGCCAGCAGCCCTAGTGGGGGGAATACGCAGTATTTT. Full variable domain (outside the CDR3, taken from reference TRBV9 and TRBJ2-3): DSGVTQTPKHLITATGQRVTLRCSPRSGDLSVYWYQQSLDQGLQFLIQYYNGEERAKGNILERFSAQQFPDLHSELNLSSLELGDSALYFCASSPSGGNTQYFGPGTRLTVL.

The rearrangement uses TRBV5-5 and TRBJ2-2, with TRBD1 identical over 7 bases. CDR3 length equals 15 residues. Unmatched junction bases numbered 0, after V lost 0 bases and J lost 1 base. CDR1 is SGHKS and CDR2 is YYEKEE in the germline V gene (reference sequence). CDR3 in amino acids: CASSLGDRNTGELFF. In DNA form, the CDR3 reads TGTGCCAGCAGCTTGGGGGACAGGAACACCGGGGAGCTGTTTTTT.

The chain carries TRBV14 and TRBJ1-2; 9 nucleotides agree with TRBD1. The germline V gene has CDR1 SGHDN and CDR2 FVKESK. CDR3 length: 16 residues. The J segment lost 4 bases and the V segment lost 6 bases, leaving 12 bases of the junction unmatched. The CDR3 DNA reads as TGTGCCAGCAGGCCTACCGGGACAGGGAAAAGCTATGGCTACACCTTC. Its translation is CASRPTGTGKSYGYTF. The full variable domain, its missing parts supplied by reference TRBV14 and TRBJ1-2, is EAGVTQFPSHSVIEKGQTVTLRCDPISGHDNLYWYRRVMGKEIKFLLHFVKESKQDESGMPNNRFLAERTGGTYSTLKVQPAELEDSGVYFCASRPTGTGKSYGYTFGSGTRLTVV.

The chain links TRBV11-1 to TRBJ2-1; the match to TRBD1 covers 10 bases. The length of the CDR3 is 15 residues. CDR1 and CDR2 from the germline V gene are SGHAT and FQDESV (reference sequence). Trimming removed 6 bases from V and 3 bases from J; junction bases left unmatched: 5. The CDR3 bases are TGTGCCAGCAGACGAGGACAGGGGGACTACAATGAGCAGTTCTTC. Amino acid sequence: CASRRGQGDYNEQFF.

This clone turned up a few times. The gene calls are TRBV19 and TRBJ2-1; TRBD2 aligns across 10 bases. The germline V gene has CDR1 LNHDA and CDR2 SQIVND (reference sequence). V was clipped by 2 bases and J by 10 bases; unmatched bases: 5. CDR3 length: 14 residues. DNA for the CDR3: TGTGCCAGTAGTATAAGGCTAGCGGGGGTGGAGCAGTTCTTC. This encodes CASSIRLAGVEQFF.

The V call is TRBV18, the J call TRBJ2-2, with 8 bases lining up with TRBD1. The CDR3 contains 18 residues. V lost 1 base to trimming and J lost 1 base; unmatched junction nucleotides: 8. In germline, CDR1 is KGHSH, CDR2 LQKENI. CDR3 DNA sequence: TGTGCCAGCTCACCACAAGGCTTTGGACAGGGGAACACCGGGGAGCTGTTTTTT. Protein: CASSPQGFGQGNTGELFF. The full variable domain, completed using reference TRBV18 and TRBJ2-2, is NAGVMQNPRHLVRRRGQEARLRCSPMKGHSHVYWYRQLPEEGLKFMVYLQKENIIDESGMPKERFSAEFPKEGPSILRIQQVVRGDSAAYFCASSPQGFGQGNTGELFFGEGSRLTVL.

This sequence joins TRBV5-1 and TRBJ1-5, with 9 bases matching TRBD1. V shed 4 bases, J shed 5 bases, and the junction held 7 bases outside the gene matches. CDR1 is SGHRS, CDR2 YFSETQ, per germline. The CDR3 is 15 residues long. This chain's CDR3 is CASSPRGDRDQPQHF. The DNA for the CDR3 is TGCGCCAGCAGCCCAAGGGGGGACAGGGATCAGCCCCAGCATTTT.

The V and J genes are TRBV18 and TRBJ2-1; 7 nucleotides line up with TRBD1. CDR3 length equals 15 residues. Germline values: CDR1 KGHSH, CDR2 LQKENI. V shed 3 bases, J shed 4 bases, and the junction held 6 bases outside the gene matches. The CDR3 DNA follows: TGTGCCAGCTCACCCTCAAAGGGGGCATACAATGAGCAGTTCTTC. Protein sequence: CASSPSKGAYNEQFF.

This chain uses TRBV5-4 with TRBJ2-5; D is uncertain. The CDR3 spans 13 residues. V was trimmed by 2 bases and J by 2 bases, leaving 7 bases between them. CDR1 and CDR2 (germline): SGHNT, YYREEE (reference sequence). CDR3 in amino acids: CASSFEFQETQYF. In DNA form, the CDR3 reads TGTGCCAGCAGCTTTGAGTTTCAAGAGACCCAGTACTTC.

The chain recombines TRBV19 with TRBJ2-7, with 7 bases lining up with TRBD2. Germline CDR1 is LNHDA and CDR2 is SQIVND (reference sequence). Losses at the gene ends were 5 bases for V and 0 bases for J; bases not matched to a gene: 4. CDR3 length: 14 amino acids. CDR3 protein: CASSLGGSSYEQYF. Here the CDR3 DNA reads TGTGCCAGTAGTTTGGGCGGGAGCTCCTACGAGCAGTACTTC. Full variable domain (missing parts from reference TRBV19 and TRBJ2-7): DGGITQSPKYLFRKEGQNVTLSCEQNLNHDAMYWYRQDPGQGLRLIYYSQIVNDFQKGDIAEGYSVSREKKESFPLTVTSAQKNPTAFYLCASSLGGSSYEQYFGPGTRLTVT.

The gene calls are TRBV5-1 and TRBJ2-7, with 11 bases identical to TRBD2. In germline, CDR1 is SGHRS, CDR2 YFSETQ. The CDR3 covers 15 residues. V shed 2 bases, J shed 7 bases, and the junction held 8 bases outside the gene matches. The CDR3 reads CASSFSGTSGPEQYF. DNA of the CDR3: TGCGCCAGCAGCTTCTCCGGGACTAGCGGCCCGGAGCAGTACTTC.

The chain is built from TRBV5-4 and TRBJ2-7; D not certain. In germline, CDR1 is SGHNT, CDR2 YYREEE (reference sequence). The CDR3 contains 13 residues. Between the trimmed V and J ends, which lost 0 bases and 1 base, there was a span of 5 bases. This CDR3 is CASSLDWSYEQYF. Here the CDR3 DNA reads TGTGCCAGCAGCTTGGACTGGTCCTACGAGCAGTACTTC.

This clone was found once. J is TRBJ1-2 and V is TRBV7-2, with 8 bases lining up with TRBD1. CDR3 length equals 16 residues. Per germline, CDR1 SGHTA and CDR2 FQGNSA. The V segment lost 2 bases and the J segment 2 bases; nucleotides outside the gene matches: 7. The CDR3 sequence is CASSLQGQVLNYGYTF. In DNA, the CDR3 is TGTGCCAGCAGCTTACAGGGACAGGTGCTCAACTATGGCTACACCTTC.

This clone was counted a single time. J is TRBJ2-5 and V is TRBV7-3, with 7 nucleotides matching TRBD2. CDR1 is SGHTA and CDR2 is FQGTGA in the germline V gene. V was pared by 5 bases and J by 5 bases, with 5 bases of the junction left unmatched. There are 13 residues in the CDR3. The CDR3 reads CASSRSGQETQYF. The CDR3 nucleotides read TGTGCCAGCAGCCGTAGCGGGCAGGAGACCCAGTACTTC.

This clone has a single count. The chain combines TRBV11-2 with TRBJ2-1, with D possibly matching TRBD2 (6 bases). This CDR3 is 19 amino acids long. Germline V gene lookup returns CDR1 SGHAT and CDR2 FQNNGV. V dropped 0 bases and J dropped 0 bases, with 18 bases sitting between them. The CDR3 coding sequence is TGTGCCAGCAGCTTAGAAACCTATCCCGGGGGAGGCTCCTACAATGAGCAGTTCTTC. This codes for CASSLETYPGGGSYNEQFF.

The rearrangement links TRBV9 to TRBJ1-1; D is ambiguous. The V and J ends lost 0 bases and 9 bases respectively, with 12 bases between them. The CDR3 spans 13 residues. The V gene's germline CDR1 is SGDLS and CDR2 YYNGEE. The CDR3 nucleotides are TGTGCCAGCAGCGTAGGAGCGAGGGAGAAAGCTTTCTTT. Translation gives CASSVGAREKAFF.

The rearrangement joins TRBV15 to TRBJ2-5; 7 bases align to TRBD1. With V trimmed by 1 base and J by 5 bases, 10 bases remained unmatched. This CDR3 is built from 16 residues. Germline V gene lookup returns CDR1 LNHNV and CDR2 YYDKDF (reference sequence). This chain's CDR3 is CATSRGMTGKSETQYF. DNA of the CDR3: TGTGCCACCAGCAGAGGGATGACAGGGAAAAGCGAGACCCAGTACTTC.

The chain is built from TRBV10-2 and TRBJ2-7; the D gene is possibly TRBD2 (5 bases). Trimming pared 3 bases from V and 5 bases from J, leaving 20 bases between. The CDR3 contains 16 residues. Germline CDR1 is WSHSY and CDR2 is SAAADI. CDR3 sequence reads: CASSDDGIVLLNEQYF. The CDR3 DNA sequence: TGCGCCAGCAGTGATGACGGGATCGTTTTGTTGAACGAGCAGTACTTC.

The J gene is TRBJ2-2, the V gene TRBV7-2; possible D gene TRBD1, 6 bases. The CDR3 sequence is 14 residues long. CDR1 and CDR2 from the germline V gene are SGHTA and FQGNSA. V was cut by 4 bases and J by 5 bases, with 11 bases left in between. The CDR3: CASSSLRGTGELFF. The CDR3 DNA sequence: TGTGCCAGCAGCTCACTCAGGGGTACCGGGGAGCTGTTTTTT.

The chain couples TRBV5-8 to TRBJ2-1; weak D call: TRBD1 (5 bases). Trimming stripped 5 bases from V and 4 bases from J, with 10 bases between. The CDR3 runs to 13 residues. Per the germline V gene, CDR1 is SGHTS and CDR2 is YDEGEE. CDR3 nucleotides: TGTGCCAGCAGTCTCCCAGGGTACAATGAGCAGTTCTTC. It specifies CASSLPGYNEQFF.

Note on this clone: Other DNA variants within this sample encode the same CDR3. V usage is TRBV6-5 and J usage is TRBJ2-1, with unresolved D. This CDR3 contains 11 residues. Germline V gene lookup returns CDR1 MNHEY and CDR2 SVGAGI. Between the trimmed V and J ends, which lost 6 bases and 7 bases, there was a span of 7 bases. The DNA for the CDR3 is TGTGCCAGCAGGACCGGGAATGAGCAGTTCTTC. As protein: CASRTGNEQFF.

The chain employs TRBV11-2 and TRBJ1-3; D is unresolved. The CDR3 runs to 16 residues. The germline V gene encodes CDR1 SGHAT and CDR2 FQNNGV. Trimming removed 2 bases from V and 2 bases from J, with 13 bases in between. The CDR3 coding sequence is TGTGCCAGCAGCTTACCCCGAGTTTTGACTGGAAACACCATATATTTT. This codes for CASSLPRVLTGNTIYF.